The clone carrying this T cell receptor (beta chain) showed up just a few times. Its antigen is as yet unknown. The method was immunoSEQ multiplex PCR; TCRdb's version includes in-frame clones alone and lacks a portion of them. The sample includes fewer than 200,000 clones, around nine tenths of them seen just once. The source of the sample is a study of T cell responses to AZD1222 COVID-19 vaccine. Regarding the study as a whole: It was only six AZD1222 recipients who were seropositive at baseline.

V gave up 3 bases and J gave up 6 bases, with 11 bases separating them. The CDR3 consists of 14 residues. Germline V CDR1 and CDR2: MNHEY, SMNVEV (reference sequence). The chain joins TRBV27 to TRBJ2-2, with a possible D match to TRBD1 (7 bases). The sample here was peripheral blood, taken on day 0 of AZD1222 vaccination. This TCR was recovered from an adult in good health. DNA for the CDR3: TGTGCCAGCAGTTTTCAGGGGGAGGCCGGGGAGCTGTTTTTT. Translation gives CASSFQGEAGELFF.